The present entry profiles one T cell receptor (beta chain) with its context. Its antigen remains unidentified. Method: immunoSEQ multiplex PCR; TCRdb's copy keeps in-frame clones and lacks some. The table has 140,000 to 150,000 clones, 92% seen once. This sample is part of a study of T cell responses to AZD1222 COVID-19 vaccine. General observations from the study: Reportedly, nearly half of unique spike TCRs recognized epitopes outside B.1.351/B.1.1.7 mutations. Spike as a whole was targeted by vaccine-associated CD4 TCRs, dominant at 160-218 and 743-854. Clonal diversity was possibly underestimated, and white British individuals and females predominated among donors.

The TCR was taken from an adult in good health. The specimen was peripheral blood, collected on day 0 of AZD1222 vaccination.

The CDR3 sequence: CASSQVGTGTHEQYF. CDR3 DNA sequence: TGCGCCAGCAGCCAAGTGGGGACGGGAACCCACGAGCAGTACTTC. The V gene is TRBV4-1, the J gene TRBJ2-7; tentatively, D is TRBD1 or TRBD2 (5 bases each). The CDR3 spans 15 residues. Trimming removed 1 base at V and 5 bases at J, with 15 bases between. Per the germline V gene, CDR1 is MGHRA and CDR2 is YSYEKL.